Listed here is a single T cell receptor beta chain. This entry is derived from a study of blood T cell repertoires in COVID-19. On the study more broadly: In each case, the material was cDNA or gDNA derived from T cells, B-cell-depleted T cells, or PBMCs.

Methods used by the authors: Amplification from reference gene primers served as the basis for estimated nucleated cell counts. The assay was immunoSEQ multiplex PCR, and TCRdb's table has in-frame clones only and misses some. Clonal size and the V and J genes are those of that table, whereas D and trimming came from the DNA. The data contain around 450,000 clones, around 90% of them singletons. Those who participated ranged in age from about 18 to 89 years and resided in approximately 26 US areas. Recovered participants had two consecutive negative NP/OP PCR tests, healthcare professional clearance, or symptom resolution. The CDR3 consists of 17 residues. Looked up from germline, CDR1 is SGHDT and CDR2 is YYEEEE. Trimming took 3 bases from V and 1 from J; bases not matched to a gene: 9.

The V and J genes are TRBV5-6 and TRBJ1-5; TRBD1 matches at 8 bases. The sequencing sample was made of PBMCs or T cells enriched from blood (not recorded which). The sequence was collected from a young woman who had recovered from COVID-19. The chain's CDR3 is CASSSNLQGESNQPQHF. CDR3 DNA: TGTGCCAGCAGCTCGAACTTACAGGGGGAGAGCAATCAGCCCCAGCATTTT.